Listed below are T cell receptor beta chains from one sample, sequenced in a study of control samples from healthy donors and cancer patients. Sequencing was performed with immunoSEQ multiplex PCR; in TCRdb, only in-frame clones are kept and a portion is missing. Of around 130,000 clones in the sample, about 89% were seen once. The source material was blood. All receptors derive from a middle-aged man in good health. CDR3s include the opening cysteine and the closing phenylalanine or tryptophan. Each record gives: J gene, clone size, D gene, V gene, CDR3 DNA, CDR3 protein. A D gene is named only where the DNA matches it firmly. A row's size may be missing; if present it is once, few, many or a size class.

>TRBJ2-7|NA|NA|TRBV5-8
TGTGCCAGCAGCTTGGGCGACAATTCCTACGAGCAGTACTTC
CASSLGDNSYEQYF
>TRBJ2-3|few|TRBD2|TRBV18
TGTGCCAGCTCGCTCACGGCGGGGGGCGTAGATACGCAGTATTTT
CASSLTAGGVDTQYF
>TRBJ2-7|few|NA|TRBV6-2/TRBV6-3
TGTGCCAGCAGTTACCCGGACGAGCAGTACTTC
CASSYPDEQYF
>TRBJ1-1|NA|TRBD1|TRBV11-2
TGTGCCAGCATCCCCCCCGGGACAGGGACGACCGAAGCTTTCTTT
CASIPPGTGTTEAFF
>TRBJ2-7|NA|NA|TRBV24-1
TGTGCCACCAGGCAGGGGCGTCCCCCCTACGAGCAGTACTTC
CATRQGRPPYEQYF
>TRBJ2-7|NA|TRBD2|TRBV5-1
TGCGCCAGCAGCTCTCCGGGACTAGCAGGCGAGCAGTACTTC
CASSSPGLAGEQYF
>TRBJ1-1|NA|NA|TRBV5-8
TGTGCCAGCAGCTTGCTGACAGCTGAAGCTTTCTTT
CASSLLTAEAFF
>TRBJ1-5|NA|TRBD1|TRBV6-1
TGTGCCAGCAGTGAGGGGCAGGGGGGTCAGCCCCAGCATTTT
CASSEGQGGQPQHF
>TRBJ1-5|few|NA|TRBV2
TGTGCCAGCAGTGTTATCCGAGCAGATCAGCCCCAGCATTTT
CASSVIRADQPQHF
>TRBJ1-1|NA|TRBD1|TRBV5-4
TGTGCCAGCAGCGGATCCGGGACAGCTAACACTGAAGCTTTCTTT
CASSGSGTANTEAFF
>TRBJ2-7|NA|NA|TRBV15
TGTGCCACCAGCAGAGGGCTGTCCTACGAGCAGTACTTC
CATSRGLSYEQYF
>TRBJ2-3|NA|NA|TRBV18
TGTGCCAGCTCACCAGCTTTCAGAAGGACCGAAGATACGCAGTATTTT
CASSPAFRRTEDTQYF
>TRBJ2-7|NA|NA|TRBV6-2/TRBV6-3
TGTGCCAGCAGTTACCGGGGCGGAAACGATTTGGGGGAGCAGTACTTC
CASSYRGGNDLGEQYF
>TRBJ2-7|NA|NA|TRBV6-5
TGTGCCAGCAGTAAATATGGAGCGAGCTCCTACGAGCAGTACTTC
CASSKYGASSYEQYF
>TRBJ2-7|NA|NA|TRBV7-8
TGTGCCAGCAGCTTAGATCGCGGGGACTCCTACGAGCAGTACTTC
CASSLDRGDSYEQYF
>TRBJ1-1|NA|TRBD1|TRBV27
TGTGCCAGCAGTCGAATGGACAGGGGGACCACTGAAGCTTTCTTT
CASSRMDRGTTEAFF
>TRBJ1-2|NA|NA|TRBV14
TGTGCCAGCAGCCAAGATTTTCACGAAAACTATGGCTACACCTTC
CASSQDFHENYGYTF
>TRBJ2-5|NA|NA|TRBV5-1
TGCGCCAGCAGCTTGGGGACCCCCCGAGAGACCCAGTACTTC
CASSLGTPRETQYF
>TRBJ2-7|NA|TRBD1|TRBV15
TGTGCCACCAGCGAGGGCGACAGGGGGAGCTCCTACGAGCAGTACTTC
CATSEGDRGSSYEQYF
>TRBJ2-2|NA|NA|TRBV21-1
TGTGCCAGCAGCCGGACAGGGGGCCGCAACACCGGGGAGCTGTTTTTT
CASSRTGGRNTGELFF
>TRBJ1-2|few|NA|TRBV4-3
TGCGCCAGCAGCCAAGATCTAGGGGCTGGTGGCTACACCTTC
CASSQDLGAGGYTF
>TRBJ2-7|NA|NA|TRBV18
TGTGCCAGCTCACCCGGTTCCCACTCCTCCTACGAGCAGTACTTC
CASSPGSHSSYEQYF
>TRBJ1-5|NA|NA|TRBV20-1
TGCAGTGCTAGTTACAGGGCGGGCAATCAGCCCCAGCATTTT
CSASYRAGNQPQHF
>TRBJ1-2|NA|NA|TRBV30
TGTGCCTGGAGTGGGCAGGGAAACTATGGCTACACCTTC
CAWSGQGNYGYTF
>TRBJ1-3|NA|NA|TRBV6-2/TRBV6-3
TGTGCCAGCAGTTGGGGGGATTCTGGAAACACCATATATTTT
CASSWGDSGNTIYF
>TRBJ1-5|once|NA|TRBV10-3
TGTGCCATCAGTGAGTCGACCGGGGGCGATCGTCAGCCCCAGCATTTT
CAISESTGGDRQPQHF
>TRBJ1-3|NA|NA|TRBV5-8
TGTGCCAGCAGCCCTTGGACCTCTGGAAACACCATATATTTT
CASSPWTSGNTIYF
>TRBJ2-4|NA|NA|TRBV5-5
TGTGCCAGCAGCTTGGACTGGGGCAAAAACATTCAGTACTTC
CASSLDWGKNIQYF
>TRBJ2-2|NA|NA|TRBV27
TGTGCCAGCTTCCAGGGAACCGGGGAGCTGTTTTTT
CASFQGTGELFF
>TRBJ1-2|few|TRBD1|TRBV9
TGTGCCAGCAGCGTAGAAGGTCCCGGACAGGATTTGGCCGGCTACACCTTC
CASSVEGPGQDLAGYTF
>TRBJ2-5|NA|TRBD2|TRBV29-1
TGCAGCGCCACTAGCGGGGGGGCAGAGACCCAGTACTTC
CSATSGGAETQYF
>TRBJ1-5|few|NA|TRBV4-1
TGCGCCAGCAGCCAAGATGCGAATCAGCCCCAGCATTTT
CASSQDANQPQHF
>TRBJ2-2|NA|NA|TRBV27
TGTGCCAGCACCCAGGGCTGGGAAGACACCGGGGAGCTGTTTTTT
CASTQGWEDTGELFF
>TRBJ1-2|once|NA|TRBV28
TGTGCCAGCAGTTCTCGGTCCTATGGCTACACCTTC
CASSSRSYGYTF
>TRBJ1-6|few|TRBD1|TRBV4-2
TGTGCCAGCAGCCAAGACAGGGGGGTTAATAATTCACCCCTCCACTTT
CASSQDRGVNNSPLHF
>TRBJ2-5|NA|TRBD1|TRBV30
TGTGCCTGGAGCACAGGGGGCTCGGAGACCCAGTACTTC
CAWSTGGSETQYF
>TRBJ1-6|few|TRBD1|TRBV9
TGTGCCAGCAGCGCCGACAGGGATTCACCCCTCCACTTT
CASSADRDSPLHF
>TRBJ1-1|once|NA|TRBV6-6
TGTGCCAGCAGCACCGGAAGGGGAGGCGATCACACTGAAGCTTTCTTT
CASSTGRGGDHTEAFF
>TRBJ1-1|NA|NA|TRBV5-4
TGTGCCAGCAGCTTGGACAGGGTAAACACTGAAGCTTTCTTT
CASSLDRVNTEAFF
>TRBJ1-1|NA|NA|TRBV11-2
TGTGCCAGCAGCTTAGGGCCGGGGACTGAAGCTTTCTTT
CASSLGPGTEAFF
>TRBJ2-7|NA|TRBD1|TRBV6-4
TGTGCCAGCTTAGGGACAGGGGGCAACGAGCAGTACTTC
CASLGTGGNEQYF